This T cell receptor beta chain was sequenced for a study of T-cell reconstitution after alpha-beta-depleted transplantation in children. For TCRbeta, the library was prepared with unique molecular identifiers. MiXCR, run by TCRdb on the PCR reads, gives a single entry per CDR3 protein. The table includes some 550,000 distinct CDR3 sequences, around 23% detected once. This CDR3 spans 14 amino acids. The J segment lost 3 bases and the V segment lost 0 bases, leaving 2 bases of the junction unmatched. CDR1 and CDR2 (germline): SGHTA, FQGNSA. Study results and caveats: As was reported, about two months after transplant, alpha-beta T cells came from several hundred expanded graft clones. From surviving recipient T cells and thymic progenitors came the high day-60 TCRbeta diversity observed in some patients. Once a year had passed after transplant, T-cell counts and diversity came mostly from newly produced T cells.

Regarding this clonotype: Its antigen remains unidentified.

This TCR came from a boy in the first two years of life who had a stem cell transplant for acute myeloid leukemia, so the T cells may come from the graft donor. The sequencing used PBMCs, mostly from graft donor cells, collected 360 days after TCRalphabeta/CD19-depleted stem cell transplant. The chain uses TRBV7-2 and TRBJ2-7, with 7 positions matching TRBD1. In nucleotides, the CDR3 is TGTGCCAGCAGCTTAGCGGGACAGAACTACGAGCAGTACGTC. Translation gives CASSLAGQNYEQYV.